These T cell receptor beta chains were read from a single sample in a study of a mutant IDH1 vaccine in newly diagnosed glioma. The antigens for these receptors are not known. Produced via immunoSEQ multiplex PCR; TCRdb's table is partial and in-frame only. The profile covers about 83,000 clones, with approximately 78% appearing a single time and around 5.3% taken by the ten largest. The sample was PBMCs, taken from a glioma patient whose treatment included an IDH1 peptide vaccine. The source of these receptors is a man aged 40-55 years with glioma. Each CDR3 is given with its conserved first and last residue. D genes are given only for firm matches. Part of the rows lack a size; the others show once, few, many or a class for expanded clones.

j_call: TRBJ2-7
clone_size: -
v_call: TRBV19
d_call: TRBD2
cdr3_nt: TGTGCCAGTAGTGTGCAACGGTTGGCTAGCGGATCCTACGAGCAGTACTTC
cdr3_aa: CASSVQRLASGSYEQYF

j_call: TRBJ2-6
clone_size: -
v_call: TRBV19
d_call: TRBD1
cdr3_nt: TGTGCCAGTAGTAGGGGACAGCTCTCTGGGGCCAACGTCCTGACTTTC
cdr3_aa: CASSRGQLSGANVLTF

j_call: TRBJ1-2
clone_size: -
v_call: TRBV25-1
d_call: -
cdr3_nt: TGTGCCAGCAGTGAATCCAACGACATTCCGCCTCGGGGCTACACCTTC
cdr3_aa: CASSESNDIPPRGYTF

j_call: TRBJ2-1
clone_size: -
v_call: TRBV7-7
d_call: -
cdr3_nt: TGTGCTAGCAGCTTAGCTCTAAGCTCCTACAATGAGCAGTTCTTC
cdr3_aa: CASSLALSSYNEQFF

j_call: TRBJ2-7
clone_size: -
v_call: TRBV7-2
d_call: TRBD1
cdr3_nt: TGTGCCAGCAGCTTAGCGGACAGGCAATCCTACGAGCAGTACTTC
cdr3_aa: CASSLADRQSYEQYF

j_call: TRBJ2-1
clone_size: -
v_call: TRBV9
d_call: -
cdr3_nt: TGTGCCAGCAGCGTAGCAATTGGGGGCAAGGACAATGAGCAGTTCTTC
cdr3_aa: CASSVAIGGKDNEQFF

j_call: TRBJ1-5
clone_size: few
v_call: TRBV30
d_call: TRBD1
cdr3_nt: TGTGCCTGGGAACAGGGGCCCAATCAGCCCCAGCATTTT
cdr3_aa: CAWEQGPNQPQHF

j_call: TRBJ1-2
clone_size: -
v_call: TRBV6-1
d_call: -
cdr3_nt: TGTGCCAGCAGATTCGGGGACATATATGGCTACACCTTC
cdr3_aa: CASRFGDIYGYTF

j_call: TRBJ2-3
clone_size: -
v_call: TRBV11-3
d_call: -
cdr3_nt: TGTGCCAGCAGCCTAGATGTAGCAGGCACAGATACGCAGTATTTT
cdr3_aa: CASSLDVAGTDTQYF

j_call: TRBJ2-7
clone_size: -
v_call: TRBV11-1
d_call: TRBD1
cdr3_nt: TGTGCCAGCAGCTGGACAGGGGGCGAGCAGTACTTC
cdr3_aa: CASSWTGGEQYF

j_call: TRBJ2-7
clone_size: -
v_call: TRBV4-1
d_call: TRBD1
cdr3_nt: TGCGCCAGCAGCGTAGGCCGGGACAGGGGGTCCTACGAGCAGTACTTC
cdr3_aa: CASSVGRDRGSYEQYF

j_call: TRBJ1-6
clone_size: -
v_call: TRBV5-1
d_call: -
cdr3_nt: TGCGCCAGCAGCTTGAGACGGGTTAGGGATTCACCCCTCCACTTT
cdr3_aa: CASSLRRVRDSPLHF

j_call: TRBJ1-6
clone_size: -
v_call: TRBV27
d_call: -
cdr3_nt: TGTGCCAGTAAGGGTACGGAGGGGGGATCCTATAATTCACCCCTCCACTTT
cdr3_aa: CASKGTEGGSYNSPLHF

j_call: TRBJ2-2
clone_size: -
v_call: TRBV5-5
d_call: -
cdr3_nt: TGTGCCAGCAGCCCCCGATCCACCGGGGAGCTGTTTTTT
cdr3_aa: CASSPRSTGELFF

j_call: TRBJ2-7
clone_size: -
v_call: TRBV7-9
d_call: TRBD1
cdr3_nt: TGTGCCAGCAGCTTGACAGGGGACGGTAACGAGCATTACTTC
cdr3_aa: CASSLTGDGNEHYF

j_call: TRBJ2-7
clone_size: -
v_call: TRBV7-8
d_call: TRBD1
cdr3_nt: TGTGCCAGCAGCTGGACAGGACAACTGGGGGAGCAGTACTTC
cdr3_aa: CASSWTGQLGEQYF

j_call: TRBJ1-2
clone_size: -
v_call: TRBV10-3
d_call: -
cdr3_nt: TGTGCCATCAGTGAGCCAGTCCTGGGACGTAAAGGGAATGGCTACACCTTC
cdr3_aa: CAISEPVLGRKGNGYTF

j_call: TRBJ1-4
clone_size: -
v_call: TRBV5-5
d_call: -
cdr3_nt: TGTGCCAGCAGCCGGGACTCAAGTACATCCTTAACTAATGAAAAACTGTTTTTT
cdr3_aa: CASSRDSSTSLTNEKLFF

j_call: TRBJ2-7
clone_size: -
v_call: TRBV6-5
d_call: -
cdr3_nt: TGTGCCAGCGGAGACGGACCTTCCTACGAGCAGTACTTC
cdr3_aa: CASGDGPSYEQYF

j_call: TRBJ1-5
clone_size: -
v_call: TRBV5-1
d_call: -
cdr3_nt: TGCGCCAGCAGCTTAGACGGATATAGCAATCAGCCCCAGCATTTT
cdr3_aa: CASSLDGYSNQPQHF

j_call: TRBJ1-1
clone_size: -
v_call: TRBV18
d_call: TRBD1
cdr3_nt: TGTGCCAGCTCCCTCCGCAACAGGGGGACAGACACTGAAGCTTTCTTT
cdr3_aa: CASSLRNRGTDTEAFF

j_call: TRBJ2-1
clone_size: -
v_call: TRBV18
d_call: TRBD2
cdr3_nt: TGTGCCAGCCGGGAGGGGAGCGGGAGCATCAATGAGCAGTTCTTC
cdr3_aa: CASREGSGSINEQFF

j_call: TRBJ2-7
clone_size: -
v_call: TRBV28
d_call: -
cdr3_nt: TGTGCCAGCAGTTTTTCTGTGGGGTCAAGCGGATCCTACGAGCAGTACTTC
cdr3_aa: CASSFSVGSSGSYEQYF

j_call: TRBJ2-3
clone_size: once
v_call: TRBV5-6
d_call: -
cdr3_nt: TGTGCCAGCAGCTTGCAAGGGGCTGGGGATACGCAGTATTTT
cdr3_aa: CASSLQGAGDTQYF

j_call: TRBJ2-2
clone_size: -
v_call: TRBV4-3
d_call: -
cdr3_nt: TGCGCCAGCAGCCACGGGTCCGCCACCGGGGAGCTGTTTTTT
cdr3_aa: CASSHGSATGELFF

j_call: TRBJ2-1
clone_size: -
v_call: TRBV7-2
d_call: TRBD2
cdr3_nt: TGTGCCAGCAGCTCGCCCCCGGGGGGGGTTAATGAGCAGTTCTTC
cdr3_aa: CASSSPPGGVNEQFF

j_call: TRBJ2-3
clone_size: -
v_call: TRBV6-5
d_call: TRBD1
cdr3_nt: TGTGCCAGCTCATTATCAGGGGGCAAAGGAGATACGCAGTATTTT
cdr3_aa: CASSLSGGKGDTQYF

j_call: TRBJ1-5
clone_size: -
v_call: TRBV19
d_call: -
cdr3_nt: TGTGCCAGTAGTACGACGAGGGGTTACCAGCCCCAGCATTTT
cdr3_aa: CASSTTRGYQPQHF

j_call: TRBJ2-2
clone_size: -
v_call: TRBV19
d_call: TRBD1
cdr3_nt: TGTGCCAGTAGTATCGGGACAGGAGTGAACACCGGGGAGCTGTTTTTT
cdr3_aa: CASSIGTGVNTGELFF

j_call: TRBJ2-7
clone_size: -
v_call: TRBV7-3
d_call: TRBD2
cdr3_nt: TGTGCCAGCAGCCACAGCGGGGGGACCTACGAGCAGTACTTC
cdr3_aa: CASSHSGGTYEQYF

j_call: TRBJ2-7
clone_size: -
v_call: TRBV7-2
d_call: -
cdr3_nt: TGTGCCAGCAGCTCCCCAGCGAAGGGCGTGCACGAGCAGTACTTC
cdr3_aa: CASSSPAKGVHEQYF

j_call: TRBJ1-2
clone_size: once
v_call: TRBV19
d_call: TRBD1
cdr3_nt: TGTGCTACCCACAGGGGGTATGGCTACACCTTC
cdr3_aa: CATHRGYGYTF